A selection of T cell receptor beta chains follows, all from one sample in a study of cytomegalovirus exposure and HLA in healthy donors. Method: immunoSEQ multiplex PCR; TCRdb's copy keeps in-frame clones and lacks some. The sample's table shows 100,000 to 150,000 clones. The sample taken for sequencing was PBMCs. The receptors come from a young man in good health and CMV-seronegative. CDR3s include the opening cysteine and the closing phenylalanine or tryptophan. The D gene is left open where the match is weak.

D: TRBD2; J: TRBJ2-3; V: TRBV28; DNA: TGTGCCAGCAGTGCGGCCGGGACTACTCGCACAGATACGCAGTATTTT; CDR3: CASSAAGTTRTDTQYF
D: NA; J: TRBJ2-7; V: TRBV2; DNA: TGTGCCAGCAGACCGGGACAGTCCCTGCCGGGGGAGTACTTC; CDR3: CASRPGQSLPGEYF
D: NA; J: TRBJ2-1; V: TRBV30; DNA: TGTGCCTGGAGTCCAGGGGACAATGAGCAGTTCTTC; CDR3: CAWSPGDNEQFF
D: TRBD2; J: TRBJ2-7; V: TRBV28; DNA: TGTGCCAGCATGACCGTCAGCGGGGGGACTGGCTACGAGCAGTACTTC; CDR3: CASMTVSGGTGYEQYF
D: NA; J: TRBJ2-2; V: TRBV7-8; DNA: TGTGCCAGCAGCTTAGCTTCCCGGGGGAACACCGGGGAGCTGTTTTTT; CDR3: CASSLASRGNTGELFF
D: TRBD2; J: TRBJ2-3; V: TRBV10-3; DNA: TGTGCCATCAGTGGGGCGGGGGGGCGAAACTACACAGATACGCAGTATTTT; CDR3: CAISGAGGRNYTDTQYF
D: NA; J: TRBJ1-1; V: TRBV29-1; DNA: TGCAGCGTTGAAGTTACGCAGGGGCGAGCTTTCTTT; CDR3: CSVEVTQGRAFF
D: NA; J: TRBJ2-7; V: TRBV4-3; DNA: TGCGCCAGCAGCCAAGATCTGGGCAGGGTAAGCTCCTACGAGCAGTACTTC; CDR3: CASSQDLGRVSSYEQYF
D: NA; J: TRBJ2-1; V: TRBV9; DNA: TGTGCCAGCAGCGCCGACAATGAGCAGTTCTTC; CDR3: CASSADNEQFF
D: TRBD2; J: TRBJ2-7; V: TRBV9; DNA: TGTGCCAGCAGCGTGAGGACTAGCGGGGGGGCAAACGAGCAGTACTTC; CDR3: CASSVRTSGGANEQYF
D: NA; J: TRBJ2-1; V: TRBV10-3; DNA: TGTGCCATCAGTGCGGGGAGCAATGAGCAGTTCTTC; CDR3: CAISAGSNEQFF
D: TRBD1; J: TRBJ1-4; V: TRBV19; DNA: TGTGCCAGTAGTATGTGGGACAGGGGTGAAAAACTGTTTTTT; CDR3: CASSMWDRGEKLFF
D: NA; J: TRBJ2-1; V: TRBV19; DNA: TGTGCCAGTAACAAGGGGAGGGGGGGACACCTCTACAATGAGCAGTTCTTC; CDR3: CASNKGRGGHLYNEQFF
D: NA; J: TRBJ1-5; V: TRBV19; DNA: TGTGCCAGTAGTAACCAGGGCCGAAATCAGCCCCAGCATTTT; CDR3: CASSNQGRNQPQHF
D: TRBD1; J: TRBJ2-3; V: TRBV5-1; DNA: TGCGCCAGCAGTTTGAGGGGGACAGGGACAGATACGCAGTATTTT; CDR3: CASSLRGTGTDTQYF
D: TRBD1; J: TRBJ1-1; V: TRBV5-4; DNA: TGTGCCAGCAGCTTGGAGACAGGGGCTTCTGAAGCTTTCTTT; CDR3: CASSLETGASEAFF
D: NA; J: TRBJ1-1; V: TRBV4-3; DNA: TGCGCCAGCAGCCAAATTGCAGGGGTCTACTTGTCTGAAGCTTTCTTT; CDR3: CASSQIAGVYLSEAFF
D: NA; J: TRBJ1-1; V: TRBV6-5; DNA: TGTGCCAGCAGTTCCCCTCCACTTCGACAGAACCAAGAAGCTTTCTTT; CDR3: CASSSPPLRQNQEAFF
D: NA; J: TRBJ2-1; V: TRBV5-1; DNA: TGCGCCAGCAGCCCGGAGGGCCGTAGCTACAATGAGCAGTTCTTC; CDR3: CASSPEGRSYNEQFF
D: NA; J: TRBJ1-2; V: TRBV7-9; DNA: TGTGCCAGCAGCGGACAGCACTATGGCTACACCTTC; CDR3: CASSGQHYGYTF
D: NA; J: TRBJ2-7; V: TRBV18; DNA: TGTGCCAGCTCCTTCCTCCCCGGGACAAATTACGAGCAGTACTTC; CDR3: CASSFLPGTNYEQYF
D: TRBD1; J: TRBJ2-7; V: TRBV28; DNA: TGTGCCAGCAGTTGGGGACAGGGGGTTTACGAGCAGTACTTC; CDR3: CASSWGQGVYEQYF
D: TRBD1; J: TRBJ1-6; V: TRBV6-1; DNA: TGTGCCAGCAGTGAGGGGGACAGAAGAGCCTCCTATAATTCACCCCTCCACTTT; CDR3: CASSEGDRRASYNSPLHF
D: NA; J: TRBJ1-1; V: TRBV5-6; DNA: TGTGCCAGCAGCCCACGGGCCCGCGGGACTGAAGCTTTCTTT; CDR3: CASSPRARGTEAFF
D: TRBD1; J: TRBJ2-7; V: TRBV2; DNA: TGTGCCAGCAGTGGTACAGGGGACGCCAACACCTACGAGCAGTACTTC; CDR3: CASSGTGDANTYEQYF
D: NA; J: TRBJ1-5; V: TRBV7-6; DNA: TGTGCCAGCAGCTTAGCGCCAGGGGAGCCTCAGCCCCAGCATTTT; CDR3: CASSLAPGEPQPQHF
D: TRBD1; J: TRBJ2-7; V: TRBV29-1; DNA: TGCAGCGTGGGAACCCGGGACAGGGCCGAGCAGTACTTC; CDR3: CSVGTRDRAEQYF
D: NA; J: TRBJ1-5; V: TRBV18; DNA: TGTGCCAGCTCCCCCCTGCGAGGGCGGCAAAATCAGCCCCAGCATTTT; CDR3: CASSPLRGRQNQPQHF
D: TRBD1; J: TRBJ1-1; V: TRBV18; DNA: TGTGCCAGCTCACCAGGGGCTAGGACAGGGGAAGCTTTCTTT; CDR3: CASSPGARTGEAFF